The 25 T cell receptor beta chains presented below share a single source sample, sequenced in a study of STAT3 mutations in large granular lymphocyte leukemia (dated by TCRdb to about 2019). The paper's findings and limits, for the study overall: Every T-LGLL patient showed at least one immunodominant TCRbeta clonotype, and about half showed multiple immunodominant subclonotypes.

Libraries were built with the immunoSEQ multiplex PCR assay. TCRdb re-hosts the immuneACCESS table, in-frame sequences only. Its copies lack some clones; in the studies checked, an unresolved V gene accounts for under half of them, and the cause for the rest is not known. This sample holds 9,500 to 13,000 clones; 50% to 60% were observed only once. Roughly 9% of the sample goes to the ten largest clones. Antigen specificity for these receptors is unknown. The specimen sequenced was peripheral blood mononuclear cells. The source of these receptors is a boy between 10 and 17 years old with T-cell large granular lymphocyte leukemia. Some clones in this sample may be carry-over from other donors' samples. The age is the age at diagnosis.

The chain recombines TRBV5-1 with TRBJ2-3; D is possibly TRBD1 (6 bases). CDR3 length: 15 amino acids. Deletions cut 4 bases from V and 2 bases from J, with 14 bases between. CDR1 is SGHRS and CDR2 is YFSETQ in the germline V gene. The CDR3 bases are TGCGCCAGCAGCACCTCGACAGGACCCACAGATACGCAGTATTTT. Residues: CASSTSTGPTDTQYF. The full variable domain, completed using reference TRBV5-1 and TRBJ2-3, is KAGVTQTPRYLIKTRGQQVTLSCSPISGHRSVSWYQQTPGQGLQFLFEYFSETQRNKGNFPGRFSGRQFSNSRSEMNVSTLELGDSALYLCASSTSTGPTDTQYFGPGTRLTVL.

This sequence joins TRBV7-9 and TRBJ2-5; 7 bases are shared with TRBD2. Germline values: CDR1 SEHNR, CDR2 FQNEAQ (reference sequence). The CDR3 sequence is 14 residues long. J was trimmed by 3 bases and V by 1 base; bases with no gene match: 2. The CDR3: CASSLDLAEETQYF. DNA of the CDR3: TGTGCCAGCAGCTTAGACCTAGCGGAAGAGACCCAGTACTTC.

This clone was observed a handful of times. This chain uses TRBV5-1 with TRBJ2-7; TRBD1 aligns across 10 bases. Looked up from germline, CDR1 is SGHRS and CDR2 is YFSETQ. The CDR3 contains 14 residues. The junction had 3 bases not matched to a gene; V was cut back by 0 bases and J by 6 bases. The CDR3 sequence: CASSLGQGASEQYF. The CDR3 DNA is TGCGCCAGCAGCTTGGGACAGGGGGCTAGCGAGCAGTACTTC.

This clone was detected a few times. The J gene is TRBJ2-1, the V gene TRBV5-1; 12 positions agree with TRBD2. The germline gives CDR1 SGHRS, CDR2 YFSETQ. With V trimmed by 0 bases and J by 3 bases, 7 bases remained unmatched. The CDR3 extends over 18 amino acids. This chain's CDR3 is CASSLASSGRAYYNEQFF. CDR3 nucleotide sequence: TGCGCCAGCAGCTTGGCCTCTAGCGGGAGGGCCTACTACAATGAGCAGTTCTTC.

The chain couples TRBV10-3 to TRBJ2-6, with D perhaps being TRBD1 or TRBD2 (5 bases each). There are 17 residues in the CDR3. V was pared by 4 bases and J by 1 base, with 14 bases between. The germline V gene encodes CDR1 ENHRY and CDR2 SYGVKD. Written as DNA, the CDR3 is TGTGCCATCAGTGTTGGGGGTCGGGGATCTGGGGCCAACGTCCTGACTTTC. Its protein product is CAISVGGRGSGANVLTF.

The chain employs TRBV5-1 and TRBJ1-1; TRBD1 is a possible D gene (5 bases). The CDR3 extends over 15 amino acids. Germline V lookup: CDR1 SGHRS, CDR2 YFSETQ. The V end was cut by 0 bases, the J end by 4 bases, with 13 bases between. The chain's CDR3 is CASSLGGWGGTEAFF. The CDR3 nucleotides read TGCGCCAGCAGCTTGGGTGGATGGGGGGGCACTGAAGCTTTCTTT.

This chain joins TRBV27 and TRBJ2-5; D unclear. With 1 base removed from V and 5 bases from J, the gap between germline ends came to 14 bases. Germline V CDR1 and CDR2: MNHEY, SMNVEV (reference sequence). The CDR3 is made up of 15 amino acids. The DNA of the CDR3 is TGTGCCAGCAGTTTATACCTCGGCGTGTCGGAGACCCAGTACTTC. It encodes CASSLYLGVSETQYF.

The chain has TRBV6-1 and TRBJ2-7; TRBD2 aligns across 8 bases. The CDR3 spans 15 residues. J was trimmed by 1 base and V by 5 bases; bases with no gene match: 7. In germline, CDR1 is MNHNS, CDR2 SASEGT. The CDR3, as DNA: TGTGCCAGCAGTACCGAAGCGGGGGTTTCCTACGAGCAGTACTTC. As protein: CASSTEAGVSYEQYF.

This clone occurred a few times. The chain couples TRBV7-9 to TRBJ1-6; D is uncertain. V was clipped by 1 base and J by 0 bases, with 13 bases between them. The germline CDR1 and CDR2 sequences are SEHNR and FQNEAQ (reference sequence). The CDR3 loop spans 18 amino acids. The CDR3 DNA reads as TGTGCCAGCAGCTTAGAATTCGGCAGGAGCTCCTATAATTCACCCCTCCACTTT. It is translated as CASSLEFGRSSYNSPLHF.

CDR3 DNA: TGTGCCTGGAGTGTAGGGGGGAATCAGCCCCAGCATTTT. Translating it yields CAWSVGGNQPQHF. The rearrangement links TRBV30 to TRBJ1-5; tentative D call: TRBD1 (6 bases). Germline loops: CDR1 GTSNPN, CDR2 SVGIG (reference sequence). The V end lost 0 bases, the J end lost 4 bases, and 7 bases lay between the germline ends. The CDR3 is 13 residues long.

The chain recombines TRBV29-1 with TRBJ2-7, with 8 nucleotides matching TRBD2. This CDR3 comprises 16 residues. V was clipped by 1 base and J by 7 bases; unmatched bases: 15. The V gene's germline CDR1 is SQVTM and CDR2 ANQGSEA. The CDR3 DNA sequence: TGCAGCGTTGAAGGCGGGATCGCGGGGGGAAGGGGGGAGCAGTACTTC. Its protein is CSVEGGIAGGRGEQYF.

The chain is built from TRBV30 and TRBJ2-7; D possibly corresponds to TRBD2 (6 bases). The V gene lost 2 bases and the J gene lost 7 bases, with 9 bases spanning the gap. From germline, CDR1 is GTSNPN and CDR2 SVGIG (reference sequence). This CDR3 is 11 amino acids long. For the CDR3, the DNA is TGTGCCTGGAGTTTCCTAGCGGAGCAGTACTTC. Translating gives CAWSFLAEQYF.

This rearrangement joins TRBV6-5 to TRBJ1-1, with 8 bases fitting TRBD1. The CDR3 length is 13 residues. V lost 4 bases, J lost 5 bases, and 3 bases stayed unmatched. Germline V gives CDR1 MNHEY, CDR2 SVGAGI. CDR3 protein: CASSLQGGTEAFF. In DNA form, the CDR3 reads TGTGCCAGCAGTTTACAGGGGGGAACTGAAGCTTTCTTT.

The chain couples TRBV15 to TRBJ1-2, with a weak D call TRBD1 (5 bases). The germline V gene has CDR1 LNHNV and CDR2 YYDKDF (reference sequence). The germline V and J ends were trimmed by 0 bases and 8 bases, with 7 bases remaining between them. This CDR3 region has 12 residues. In DNA form, the CDR3 reads TGTGCCACCAGCAGAGATTGGGGGGGCTACACCTTC. It translates to CATSRDWGGYTF.

This clone was seen only a few times. This chain joins TRBV18 and TRBJ1-2, with D hard to call. Germline V lookup: CDR1 KGHSH, CDR2 LQKENI. V lost 6 bases and J lost 4, with 18 bases in between. The CDR3 covers 15 residues. CDR3 residues: CASSPGSENVYGYTF. CDR3 in DNA: TGTGCCAGCTCCCCCGGGAGCGAGAACGTCTATGGCTACACCTTC. Supplemented by reference TRBV18 and TRBJ1-2, the full variable domain reads NAGVMQNPRHLVRRRGQEARLRCSPMKGHSHVYWYRQLPEEGLKFMVYLQKENIIDESGMPKERFSAEFPKEGPSILRIQQVVRGDSAAYFCASSPGSENVYGYTFGSGTRLTVV.

CDR3 in amino acids: CASSQSPREREQYF. DNA for the CDR3: TGTGCCAGCAGCCAGTCTCCGCGGGAGCGCGAGCAGTACTTC. The chain links TRBV5-5 to TRBJ2-7; 7 bases fit TRBD2. This CDR3 spans 14 amino acids. In germline, CDR1 is SGHKS, CDR2 YYEKEE (reference sequence). The ends lost 4 bases at V and 6 bases at J; junction bases unmatched: 10.

The chain employs TRBV7-8 and TRBJ2-5; no clear D gene. Germline CDR1 reads SGHVS; CDR2 reads FQNEAQ. The CDR3 contains 12 residues. V was pared by 3 bases and J by 5 bases, with 7 bases between. DNA of the CDR3: TGTGCCAGCAGCTTTCCGACGGAGACCCAGTACTTC. This sequence encodes CASSFPTETQYF.

The chain combines TRBV5-1 with TRBJ2-1; 8 bases are shared with TRBD2. This CDR3 contains 16 residues. Germline V CDR1 and CDR2: SGHRS, YFSETQ. V trimming: 0 bases; J trimming: 7 bases; junction bases outside the gene matches: 9. The DNA for the CDR3 is TGCGCCAGCAGCTTGGATAGCGGGACGAGCTGGAATGAGCAGTTCTTC. It yields the protein CASSLDSGTSWNEQFF.

This clone was counted a single time. V and J are TRBV7-9 and TRBJ1-1; possibly TRBD1 for D (6 bases). CDR1 is SEHNR and CDR2 is FQNEAQ in the germline V gene (reference sequence). Trimming pared 5 bases from V and 1 base from J, leaving 11 bases between. The CDR3 runs 14 residues. CDR3 sequence reads: CASSERTANTEAFF. The CDR3 DNA is TGTGCCAGCAGCGAAAGGACAGCGAACACTGAAGCTTTCTTT. The entire variable domain, with the rest obtained from reference TRBV7-9 and TRBJ1-1, is as follows: DTGVSQNPRHKITKRGQNVTFRCDPISEHNRLYWYRQTLGQGPEFLTYFQNEAQLEKSRLLSDRFSAERPKGSFSTLEIQRTEQGDSAMYLCASSERTANTEAFFGQGTRLTVV.

The V gene is TRBV7-9, the J gene TRBJ1-5, with D hard to call. V lost 1 base and J lost 5, with 3 bases in between. Germline V gene lookup returns CDR1 SEHNR and CDR2 FQNEAQ (reference sequence). The length of the CDR3 is 12 residues. CDR3 DNA sequence: TGTGCCAGCAGCTTAGACCATCAGCCCCAGCATTTT. Amino acids: CASSLDHQPQHF.

This chain links TRBV5-6 with TRBJ2-3, with D uncertain. The CDR3 extends over 13 amino acids. Germline loops: CDR1 SGHDT, CDR2 YYEEEE. With 6 bases removed from V and 2 bases from J, the gap between germline ends came to 10 bases. CDR3 sequence reads: CASTLSYTDTQYF. CDR3 DNA: TGTGCCAGCACCCTCTCCTACACAGATACGCAGTATTTT.

The count of this clone is one. The J gene is TRBJ1-4, the V gene TRBV30; tentative D call: TRBD1 (5 bases). The V gene's germline CDR1 is GTSNPN and CDR2 SVGIG (reference sequence). V shed 0 bases and J shed 4 bases, with 12 bases lying between them. The CDR3 runs 15 residues. DNA for the CDR3: TGTGCCTGGAGTGTACCCGGGGCTCTTAATGAAAAACTGTTTTTT. It translates to CAWSVPGALNEKLFF.

The chain has TRBV6-5 and TRBJ1-2; D not certain. Germline loops: CDR1 MNHEY, CDR2 SVGAGI. The CDR3 extends over 13 amino acids. Trimming stripped 6 bases from V and 1 base from J, with 9 bases between. The CDR3 loop is CASRSDGNYGYTF. CDR3 DNA: TGTGCCAGCAGAAGCGACGGTAACTATGGCTACACCTTC.

The genes are TRBV4-1 and TRBJ2-5, with D unresolved. From germline, CDR1 is MGHRA and CDR2 YSYEKL. The CDR3 is made up of 17 amino acids. V lost 0 bases and J 5 bases, leaving 19 bases between the germline ends. The CDR3 loop is CASSQDQARGVEETQYF. In nucleotides, the CDR3 is TGCGCCAGCAGCCAAGATCAGGCTAGAGGAGTTGAGGAGACCCAGTACTTC.

The rearrangement uses TRBV5-1 and TRBJ2-6; D is ambiguous. Trimming shortened V by 0 bases and J by 0 bases, and 10 bases separated the two germline ends. The CDR3 length is 17 residues. Germline V gene sequence: CDR1 SGHRS, CDR2 YFSETQ. CDR3 DNA: TGCGCCAGCAGCTTGGTTGTGGAGAGCTCTGGGGCCAACGTCCTGACTTTC. Protein: CASSLVVESSGANVLTF.